A single sample is the source of the 30 T cell receptor beta chains below, sequenced in a study of tumor T cells in aggressive B-cell lymphoma. Sequencing was performed with immunoSEQ multiplex PCR; in TCRdb, only in-frame clones are kept and a portion is missing. The sample yields several thousand clones, less than 85% seen once. Sequencing was carried out using tumor tissue. The origin of the receptors is an adult with diffuse large B cell lymphoma.

The chain couples TRBV27 to TRBJ1-5; 7 bases match TRBD1. With 2 bases clipped from V and 5 bases from J, the junction kept 6 bases outside the gene matches. Germline assignment: CDR1 MNHEY and CDR2 SMNVEV (reference sequence). This CDR3 has 15 residues. This CDR3 is CASSLLAGGDQPQHF. CDR3 nucleotide sequence: TGTGCCAGCAGTTTACTGGCAGGGGGTGATCAGCCCCAGCATTTT.

The chain recombines TRBV29-1 with TRBJ2-1; no reliable D call. Germline CDR1 is SQVTM and CDR2 is ANQGSEA. V dropped 2 bases and J dropped 0 bases, with 14 bases sitting between them. The CDR3 covers 16 residues. The CDR3 bases are TGCAGCGTTGAAACGCCAGAGGCGAGCTCCTACAATGAGCAGTTCTTC. It yields the protein CSVETPEASSYNEQFF.

The V call is TRBV6-6, the J call TRBJ2-1, with TRBD1 as a possible D gene (5 bases). This CDR3 region has 15 residues. Germline lookup yields CDR1 MNHNY and CDR2 SVGAGI (reference sequence). Between the trimmed V and J ends, which lost 5 bases and 4 bases, there was a span of 15 bases. Here the CDR3 DNA reads TGTGCCAGCAGTAGGGGCGGCCGAGTATACAATGAGCAGTTCTTC. Protein product: CASSRGGRVYNEQFF.

The chain combines TRBV7-2 with TRBJ2-5, with a weak D call TRBD1 (6 bases). Between the trimmed V and J ends, which lost 1 base and 5 bases, there was a span of 17 bases. This CDR3 contains 16 residues. Germline CDR1 SGHTA, CDR2 FQGNSA. CDR3 amino acids: CASSLGYTGKSETQYF. The CDR3 DNA is TGTGCCAGCAGCTTAGGGTACACAGGGAAATCGGAGACCCAGTACTTC.

V is TRBV30 and J is TRBJ1-4; no clear D gene. In germline, CDR1 is GTSNPN, CDR2 SVGIG (reference sequence). This CDR3 spans 12 amino acids. V lost 4 bases and J lost 6, with 9 bases in between. The CDR3 region is CAWKGRDEKLFF. The CDR3 DNA is TGTGCCTGGAAAGGGAGGGATGAAAAACTGTTTTTT.

The V gene is TRBV6-6, the J gene TRBJ2-1; maybe TRBD2 (6 bases). The CDR3 length is 13 residues. Germline CDR1 reads MNHNY; CDR2 reads SVGAGI (reference sequence). V lost 5 bases and J lost 5, with 10 bases in between. As DNA, the CDR3 is TGTGCCAGCAGTCCGCGGGGAGACAATGAGCAGTTCTTC. It encodes CASSPRGDNEQFF.

The chain has TRBV4-1 and TRBJ2-1; 7 bases are a match to TRBD1. The CDR3 contains 15 residues. After removal of 3 bases from V and 4 bases from J, the junction contained 6 bases not matched to a gene. CDR1 and CDR2 (germline): MGHRA, YSYEKL. In DNA form, the CDR3 reads TGCGCCAGCAGCCATTTAGGGGGCAGTTACAATGAGCAGTTCTTC. Translated, it gives CASSHLGGSYNEQFF.

The chain links TRBV7-6 to TRBJ2-2, with D unclear. The germline gives CDR1 SGHVS, CDR2 FNYEAQ. The V and J ends lost 5 bases and 1 base respectively, with 8 bases between them. The CDR3 has 14 amino acids. The CDR3 protein is CASSPTRNTGELFF. The CDR3 DNA is TGTGCCAGCAGCCCCACAAGGAACACCGGGGAGCTGTTTTTT.

The genes are TRBV19 and TRBJ1-2, with TRBD1 identical over 11 bases. V gave up 4 bases and J gave up 7 bases; unmatched junction bases: 11. This CDR3 region has 16 residues. Germline V gene data show CDR1 as LNHDA and CDR2 as SQIVND (reference sequence). CDR3 amino acids: CASSTTGTGGIGGYTF. CDR3 in DNA: TGTGCCAGTAGTACGACGGGGACAGGGGGTATAGGTGGCTACACCTTC.

The chain recombines TRBV2 with TRBJ1-5, with 10 bases lining up with TRBD1. The CDR3 length is 19 residues. Germline V gene lookup returns CDR1 SNHLY and CDR2 FYNNEI. V lost 6 bases, J lost 0 bases, and 14 bases stayed unmatched. CDR3 DNA: TGTGCCAGCAGGAAGGACAGGGGGGCGGCTGCGGGTAGCAATCAGCCCCAGCATTTT. Encoded protein: CASRKDRGAAAGSNQPQHF.

The chain has TRBV5-6 and TRBJ2-5, with 10 bases lining up with TRBD1. In germline, CDR1 is SGHDT, CDR2 YYEEEE. The CDR3 consists of 15 residues. V lost 3 bases and J lost 5; bases outside the gene matches: 7. CDR3 DNA: TGTGCCAGCAGCTCCAGACAGGGGGCGTATGAGACCCAGTACTTC. Translated, it gives CASSSRQGAYETQYF.

This clone was observed a few times. The chain combines TRBV2 with TRBJ2-7; 8 bases fit TRBD2. This CDR3 spans 13 amino acids. The V and J ends lost 5 bases and 4 bases, in that order; junction bases with no gene match: 4. CDR1 and CDR2 from the germline V gene are SNHLY and FYNNEI. The CDR3: CASSSRGGYEQYF. The DNA for the CDR3 is TGTGCCAGCAGTTCCCGGGGGGGTTACGAGCAGTACTTC. Using reference TRBV2 and TRBJ2-7 for the parts outside the CDR3, the full variable domain is EPEVTQTPSHQVTQMGQEVILRCVPISNHLYFYWYRQILGQKVEFLVSFYNNEISEKSEIFDDQFSVERPDGSNFTLKIRSTKLEDSAMYFCASSSRGGYEQYFGPGTRLTVT.

This clone was detected once. The junction departs from the called germline gene at one end, perhaps through a read error. Other DNA sequences in this specimen translate into the identical CDR3. The chain links TRBV15 to TRBJ2-7, with 7 nucleotides matching TRBD2. Germline CDR1 is LNHNV and CDR2 is YYDKDF (reference sequence). CDR3 length equals 15 residues. The CDR3 region has the DNA TGCGCCACCAGCACCTCTGGGCGGGGGAGCTACGAGCAGTACTTC. This encodes CATSTSGRGSYEQYF.

As for this clone: In the same sample, other DNA sequences code for this CDR3. The chain links TRBV6-5 to TRBJ1-1; 9 nucleotides match TRBD1. The germline V gene has CDR1 MNHEY and CDR2 SVGAGI. The CDR3 contains 15 residues. Germline trimming cut 2 bases from V and 0 bases from J; bases unmatched to any gene: 1. The CDR3 nucleotides read TGTGCCAGCAGTTACGGGACAGGGTTGAACACTGAAGCTTTCTTT. Residues: CASSYGTGLNTEAFF.

The V and J genes are TRBV5-1 and TRBJ1-5; D gene uncertain. Germline V lookup: CDR1 SGHRS, CDR2 YFSETQ. Trimming pared 0 bases from V and 7 bases from J, leaving 11 bases between. The CDR3 runs 14 residues. The CDR3 nucleotides read TGCGCCAGCAGCTTGGGGGGTGGGAGCCAGCCCCAGCATTTT. Translation: CASSLGGGSQPQHF.

The V and J genes are TRBV27 and TRBJ2-1; 7 bases fit TRBD1. Germline CDR1 is MNHEY and CDR2 is SMNVEV (reference sequence). V was pared by 6 bases and J by 4 bases, with 6 bases of the junction left unmatched. This CDR3 is 14 amino acids long. In DNA, the CDR3 is TGTGCCAGCAGCCTCGGGACAGTTTACAATGAGCAGTTCTTC. It is translated as CASSLGTVYNEQFF.

The CDR3 is CASSWGRGREQYF. The CDR3 coding sequence is TGTGCCAGTAGTTGGGGCAGGGGAAGGGAGCAGTACTTC. The chain employs TRBV19 and TRBJ2-7, with TRBD1 as a possible D gene (6 bases). V was trimmed by 5 bases and J by 7 bases, leaving 15 bases between them. CDR3 size: 13 residues. Germline V gives CDR1 LNHDA, CDR2 SQIVND (reference sequence).

The chain employs TRBV6-1 and TRBJ1-1; TRBD1 matches at 8 bases. This CDR3 spans 15 amino acids. Germline V gene sequence: CDR1 MNHNS, CDR2 SASEGT. Losses at the gene ends were 3 bases for V and 1 base for J; bases not matched to a gene: 4. CDR3 DNA: TGTGCCAGCAGTGACCGACAGGGGCGGAACACTGAAGCTTTCTTT. Translated, it gives CASSDRQGRNTEAFF.

The V call is TRBV11-2, the J call TRBJ2-3; D may be TRBD1 (6 bases). With 3 bases removed from V and 4 bases from J, the gap between germline ends came to 11 bases. The CDR3 is made up of 14 amino acids. In germline, CDR1 is SGHAT, CDR2 FQNNGV. CDR3 loop: CASSFRDTSDTQYF. CDR3 sequence (DNA): TGTGCCAGCAGCTTCCGGGACACTTCAGATACGCAGTATTTT.

The chain employs TRBV19 and TRBJ1-1, with D perhaps TRBD1 (5 bases). The CDR3 consists of 13 residues. Germline values: CDR1 LNHDA, CDR2 SQIVND (reference sequence). V was shortened by 6 bases and J by 3 bases, with 11 bases between the two germline ends. The CDR3 loop reads CASRPPGDTEAFF. The CDR3 DNA reads TGTGCCAGTAGGCCCCCGGGGGACACTGAAGCTTTCTTT.

The gene calls are TRBV6-5 and TRBJ2-1, with TRBD2 as a possible D gene (5 bases). CDR3 length: 16 amino acids. CDR1 is MNHEY and CDR2 is SVGAGI in the germline V gene. Trimming took 4 bases from V and 0 from J, leaving 13 bases between them. CDR3 amino acids: CASSSPDSISYNEQFF. DNA of the CDR3: TGTGCCAGCAGTTCGCCGGACTCTATCTCCTACAATGAGCAGTTCTTC.

The chain couples TRBV5-4 to TRBJ2-2, with a tentative D call TRBD1 (7 bases). Trimming took 3 bases from V and 2 from J, leaving 14 bases between them. This CDR3 is 16 amino acids long. Germline values: CDR1 SGHNT, CDR2 YYREEE (reference sequence). CDR3 DNA: TGTGCCAGCAGCTACCCCAGGGGGGTCAACACCGGGGAGCTGTTTTTT. It encodes CASSYPRGVNTGELFF.

The genes are TRBV5-6 and TRBJ1-1; 10 bases are a match to TRBD1. This CDR3 has 13 amino acids. Trimming took 4 bases from V and 11 from J; bases not matched to a gene: 8. Germline V CDR1 and CDR2: SGHDT, YYEEEE. CDR3 residues: CASSKTGGGEAFF. For the CDR3, the DNA is TGTGCCAGCAGCAAGACAGGGGGCGGTGAGGCTTTCTTT.

The chain is built from TRBV6-5 and TRBJ1-4; D gene ambiguous. V lost 2 bases to trimming and J lost 8 bases, with 15 bases between them. This CDR3 is 15 amino acids long. In germline, CDR1 is MNHEY, CDR2 SVGAGI. CDR3: CASSYGGRFGEKLFF. CDR3 nucleotide sequence: TGTGCCAGCAGTTACGGTGGGAGGTTCGGGGAAAAACTGTTTTTT.

The chain combines TRBV7-8 with TRBJ2-7, with D tentatively TRBD2 (6 bases). Germline-derived CDR1 and CDR2 are SGHVS and FQNEAQ. CDR3 length: 16 residues. V was cut by 5 bases and J by 0 bases, with 17 bases left in between. The CDR3 spells CASSPRRGTNSYEQYF. CDR3 sequence (DNA): TGTGCCAGCAGCCCGCGACGGGGGACGAACTCCTACGAGCAGTACTTC. Drawing the rest from reference TRBV7-8 and TRBJ2-7, the complete variable domain is GAGVSQSPRYKVAKRGQDVALRCDPISGHVSLFWYQQALGQGPEFLTYFQNEAQLDKSGLPSDRFFAERPEGSVSTLKIQRTQQEDSAVYLCASSPRRGTNSYEQYFGPGTRLTVT.

The chain recombines TRBV9 with TRBJ2-3, with D uncertain. Germline V gene data show CDR1 as SGDLS and CDR2 as YYNGEE. This CDR3 has 15 amino acids. Trimming removed 0 bases from V and 0 bases from J, with 8 bases in between. The CDR3 region is CASSVGDFSTDTQYF. The DNA of the CDR3 is TGTGCCAGCAGCGTAGGCGATTTTAGCACAGATACGCAGTATTTT. The variable domain in full, completed from reference TRBV9 and TRBJ2-3, reads DSGVTQTPKHLITATGQRVTLRCSPRSGDLSVYWYQQSLDQGLQFLIQYYNGEERAKGNILERFSAQQFPDLHSELNLSSLELGDSALYFCASSVGDFSTDTQYFGPGTRLTVL.

The chain has TRBV7-2 and TRBJ2-5; 15 bases map to TRBD2. The trim removed 4 bases at V and 2 bases at J, leaving 2 bases unmatched. Germline values: CDR1 SGHTA, CDR2 FQGNSA. The CDR3 loop spans 16 amino acids. DNA of the CDR3: TGTGCCAGCAGCTCCGGACTAGCGGGGGGGCAAGAGACCCAGTACTTC. Encoded protein: CASSSGLAGGQETQYF.

The chain is built from TRBV6-5 and TRBJ2-1; 8 bases are shared with TRBD2. J gave up 7 bases and V 6 bases, and 11 bases lay outside the gene matches. The CDR3 totals 15 residues. The germline CDR1 and CDR2 sequences are MNHEY and SVGAGI. The CDR3 DNA is TGTGCCAGCAGCCCCGGACTAGCACAGTTGAATGAGCAGTTCTTC. It is translated as CASSPGLAQLNEQFF.

The chain combines TRBV7-7 with TRBJ1-6; D not certain. This CDR3 spans 13 amino acids. Germline CDR1 is SSHAT and CDR2 is FNYEAQ (reference sequence). Trimming pared 1 base from V and 10 bases from J, leaving 8 bases between. Here the CDR3 DNA reads TGTGCCAGCAGCTTAGATAGCGTCTCACCCCTCCACTTT. The encoded protein is CASSLDSVSPLHF.

This clone was counted only a few times. The chain has TRBV5-4 and TRBJ2-5, with a weak D call TRBD2 (5 bases). Deletions cut 2 bases from V and 5 bases from J, with 10 bases between. The CDR3 length is 13 residues. Germline lookup yields CDR1 SGHNT and CDR2 YYREEE (reference sequence). CDR3 bases: TGTGCCAGCAGCTTCGGACTCGGGGAGACCCAGTACTTC. Translated, it gives CASSFGLGETQYF.